What follows describes a single T cell receptor (beta chain). Its matching antigen is unknown. Profiled with immunoSEQ multiplex PCR; TCRdb holds only in-frame clones, not every one. The data show around 5,800 clones, with 86% seen just once and around 2% held by the top ten. Trimming stripped 2 bases from V and 4 bases from J, with 14 bases between. The CDR3 runs 15 residues. In germline, CDR1 is LNHDA, CDR2 SQIVND (reference sequence). Over chemoradiotherapy, repertoires were sampled more than once. These data belong to a study of chemoradiotherapy in HPV16-positive cancers. General study points: Candidate HPV-specific clones and E7-related TCR motifs grew in tumor during treatment. Only two HPV16-positive patients supplied the functional HPV-specificity definition.

The sample in question was tumor tissue, obtained from a patient who underwent chemoradiotherapy. The receptor was isolated from a human donor with HPV-associated anogenital cancer. The rearrangement links TRBV19 to TRBJ1-1; weak D call: TRBD1 (5 bases). The CDR3 protein is CASSIQGGRGTEAFF. The CDR3 nucleotides are TGTGCCAGTAGTATACAGGGTGGTCGAGGCACTGAAGCTTTCTTT.